The 26 T cell receptor beta chains below all came from one sample that was sequenced in a study of spatial heterogeneity in lung cancer. MiXCR, applied by TCRdb to the 5' RACE reads, yields one record per CDR3 protein. The data show tens of thousands of distinct CDR3 sequences, approximately 8% seen once. The time point: blood at routine non-recurrence follow-up after resection. Sequenced here: PBMCs, sampled at follow-up. These receptors all stem from a male donor with early-stage non-small cell lung cancer.

This clonotype was found many times. V is TRBV5-6 and J is TRBJ1-1, with D unclear. The germline V gene has CDR1 SGHDT and CDR2 YYEEEE. V gave up 2 bases and J gave up 3 bases, with 2 bases separating them. The CDR3 spans 11 residues. This chain's CDR3 is CASSLDTEAFF. In DNA, the CDR3 is TGTGCCAGCAGCTTAGACACTGAAGCTTTCTTT. Together with reference TRBV5-6 and TRBJ1-1, the CDR3 gives the full variable domain: DAGVTQSPTHLIKTRGQQVTLRCSPKSGHDTVSWYQQALGQGPQFIFQYYEEEERQRGNFPDRFSGHQFPNYSSELNVNALLLGDSALYLCASSLDTEAFFGQGTRLTVV.

There are many counts of this clonotype. The chain couples TRBV7-3 to TRBJ2-3; D unresolved. The ends were cut back, 1 base at V and 6 bases at J, with 11 bases in the middle. Germline V CDR1 and CDR2: SGHTA, FQGTGA. The CDR3 totals 14 residues. The CDR3 sequence: CASSLNPGVDTQYF. For the CDR3, the DNA is TGTGCCAGCAGCTTAAATCCGGGCGTCGATACGCAGTATTTT. The variable domain in full, completed from reference TRBV7-3 and TRBJ2-3, reads GAGVSQTPSNKVTEKGKYVELRCDPISGHTALYWYRQSLGQGPEFLIYFQGTGAADDSGLPNDRFFAVRPEGSVSTLKIQRTERGDSAVYLCASSLNPGVDTQYFGPGTRLTVL.

The CDR3 protein is CASSSRTNSGANVLTF. In DNA form, the CDR3 reads TGTGCCAGCAGCTCCCGGACTAACTCTGGGGCCAACGTCCTGACTTTC. The chain joins TRBV7-6 to TRBJ2-6, with a possible D match to TRBD2 (6 bases). CDR1 SGHVS and CDR2 FNYEAQ come from the germline V gene. V was clipped by 4 bases and J by 0 bases, with 10 bases between them. The CDR3 is 16 residues long.

By share, this clonotype counts as medium-sized. CDR3 loop: CASSLAQGAYEQYF. The CDR3 region has the DNA TGTGCCAGCAGTTTAGCACAGGGGGCTTACGAGCAGTACTTC. The J gene is TRBJ2-7, the V gene TRBV27, with 9 nucleotides matching TRBD1. V lost 2 bases to trimming and J lost 4 bases; unmatched junction nucleotides: 3. The CDR3 consists of 14 residues. Germline CDR1 is MNHEY and CDR2 is SMNVEV (reference sequence).

This clonotype has at least ten counts. For the CDR3, the DNA is TGTGCCAGTAGGGCGGGGAACACCGGGGAGCTGTTTTTT. Residues: CASRAGNTGELFF. The V and J genes are TRBV19 and TRBJ2-2; D might be TRBD2 (5 bases). CDR3 length equals 13 residues. Trimming stripped 6 bases from V and 1 base from J, with 6 bases between. CDR1 and CDR2 (germline): LNHDA, SQIVND (reference sequence).

The chain carries TRBV12-3 or TRBV12-4 and TRBJ2-3; a weak D match, TRBD1 (6 bases). The CDR3 has 14 residues. With 6 bases removed from V and 1 base from J, the gap between germline ends came to 11 bases. The CDR3 region has the DNA TGTGCCAGCAGCAGGGCAGGGGGCACAGATACGCAGTATTTT. Translation gives CASSRAGGTDTQYF.

This clonotype was counted at least ten times. The genes are TRBV6-2 or TRBV6-3 and TRBJ2-7; D might be TRBD1 or TRBD2, each matching 5 bases. The V gene lost 2 bases and the J gene lost 9 bases, with 20 bases spanning the gap. The length of the CDR3 is 15 residues. Looked up from germline, CDR1 is MNHEY and CDR2 is SVGEGT. The CDR3 nucleotides read TGTGCCAGCAGTTACCCCGGGGCGGGCATTGGATGGCAGTACTTC. Protein sequence: CASSYPGAGIGWQYF.

This clonotype was counted at least ten times. The chain recombines TRBV19 with TRBJ2-1; a weak D match, TRBD2 (5 bases). Germline V lookup: CDR1 LNHDA, CDR2 SQIVND (reference sequence). The CDR3 runs 14 residues. The V and J ends lost 1 base and 8 bases respectively, with 12 bases between them. The CDR3 DNA sequence: TGTGCCAGTAGTATAGGGTCGGGAACGGATGAGCAGTTCTTC. It specifies CASSIGSGTDEQFF.

This clonotype was counted between two and nine times. A clone one base away is much larger, so this may be a read error. The chain joins TRBV2 to TRBJ2-6; D not certain. Looked up from germline, CDR1 is SNHLY and CDR2 is FYNNEI. The CDR3 spans 12 residues. The CDR3 coding sequence is TGTGTCAGCAAATCCGGGGCCAACGTCCTGACTTTC. This translates into CVSKSGANVLTF.

This clonotype was detected many times. V gene TRBV6-6 combines with J gene TRBJ1-1; no reliable D call. CDR1 and CDR2 (germline): MNHNY, SVGAGI (reference sequence). This CDR3 region has 12 residues. The V end was cut by 7 bases, the J end by 6 bases, with 12 bases between. CDR3 in DNA: TGTGCCAGCAAAAGGAATTTGGCTGAAGCTTTCTTT. This gives the protein CASKRNLAEAFF.

This clonotype was recorded many times. This chain uses TRBV28 with TRBJ1-2; maybe TRBD1 (6 bases). Germline V lookup: CDR1 MDHEN, CDR2 SYDVKM. V lost 8 bases to trimming and J lost 4 bases, with 14 bases between them. The CDR3 length is 13 residues. The CDR3 DNA is TGTGCCAGCCAACAGGGACTTGTCTATGGCTACACCTTC. Protein product: CASQQGLVYGYTF.

This clonotype was counted many times. In DNA form, the CDR3 reads TGTGCCAGCAGCCCCCGAGACGGGCAAGAGACCCAGTACTTC. Its protein product is CASSPRDGQETQYF. The chain has TRBV12-3 or TRBV12-4 and TRBJ2-5, with D unresolved. The CDR3 spans 14 residues. V lost 6 bases and J lost 2, with 13 bases in between.

This clonotype was detected ten times or more. The rearrangement joins TRBV27 to TRBJ1-4; weak D call: TRBD1 (5 bases). V lost 6 bases to trimming and J lost 5 bases, with 13 bases between them. This CDR3 is built from 14 residues. Per germline, CDR1 MNHEY and CDR2 SMNVEV (reference sequence). The CDR3 nucleotides are TGTGCCAGCAGGCGCTGGGGCCAAAATGAAAAACTGTTTTTT. Residues: CASRRWGQNEKLFF. Supplemented by reference TRBV27 and TRBJ1-4, the full variable domain reads EAQVTQNPRYLITVTGKKLTVTCSQNMNHEYMSWYRQDPGLGLRQIYYSMNVEVTDKGDVPEGYKVSRKEKRNFPLILESPSPNQTSLYFCASRRWGQNEKLFFGSGTQLSVL.

This clonotype was detected ten times or more. The rearrangement links TRBV29-1 to TRBJ1-2; D gene unclear. V was trimmed by 3 bases and J by 7 bases, leaving 12 bases between them. The CDR3 contains 12 residues. CDR1 SQVTM and CDR2 ANQGSEA come from the germline V gene. CDR3 DNA sequence: TGCAGCGTTGACATGAGTGTCGGTGGCTACACCTTC. Its translation is CSVDMSVGGYTF.

This clonotype was counted many times. The rearrangement links TRBV6-5 to TRBJ1-3; D is ambiguous. The CDR3 has 14 residues. Trimming left V 0 bases short and J 4 bases short, with 7 bases between. Germline V gene lookup returns CDR1 MNHEY and CDR2 SVGAGI. The CDR3 nucleotides read TGTGCCAGCAGTTACTCGGGTCCAGGAAACACCATATATTTT. Protein sequence: CASSYSGPGNTIYF.

The table lists this clonotype with many counts. The chain employs TRBV12-3 or TRBV12-4 and TRBJ2-7; weak D call: TRBD1 (5 bases). This CDR3 is built from 13 residues. V was trimmed by 3 bases and J by 5 bases, leaving 11 bases between them. The CDR3 sequence: CASSFQGPDEQYF. In DNA, the CDR3 is TGTGCCAGCAGTTTTCAGGGCCCGGACGAGCAGTACTTC.

This clonotype occurred many times. The rearrangement uses TRBV2 and TRBJ2-2, with a tentative D call TRBD2 (6 bases). This CDR3 spans 16 amino acids. Germline CDR1 reads SNHLY; CDR2 reads FYNNEI. Trimming shortened V by 6 bases and J by 0 bases, and 14 bases separated the two germline ends. CDR3 residues: CASREGASSNTGELFF. The CDR3 DNA follows: TGTGCCAGCAGGGAGGGAGCTAGTTCGAACACCGGGGAGCTGTTTTTT.

This clonotype was found many times. The chain links TRBV23-1 to TRBJ2-6; weak D call: TRBD2 (5 bases). TRBV23-1 is designated an ORF whose function remains uncertain. Trimming cost V 0 bases and J 0 bases, with 12 bases left between them. The length of the CDR3 is 18 residues. CDR3 protein: CASSQSAAFSSGANVLTF. The CDR3 coding sequence is TGCGCCAGCAGTCAATCAGCGGCCTTTAGCTCTGGGGCCAACGTCCTGACTTTC.

In its sample, this clonotype was seen many times. V is TRBV20-1 and J is TRBJ2-1; TRBD2 aligns across 10 bases. This CDR3 has 14 amino acids. V was clipped by 3 bases and J by 4 bases; unmatched bases: 3. Germline V gene sequence: CDR1 DFQATT, CDR2 SNEGSKA (reference sequence). CDR3 amino acids: CSASKLAGYNEQFF. The CDR3 region has the DNA TGCAGTGCTAGTAAACTAGCGGGGTACAATGAGCAGTTCTTC.

This clonotype has at least ten counts. The rearrangement joins TRBV6-5 to TRBJ1-5; D perhaps matches TRBD1 (5 bases). There are 13 residues in the CDR3. Between the trimmed V and J ends, which lost 2 bases and 4 bases, there was a span of 6 bases. Germline CDR1 MNHEY, CDR2 SVGAGI. CDR3 region: CASSYGGNQPQHF. The CDR3 bases are TGTGCCAGCAGTTACGGGGGGAATCAGCCCCAGCATTTT.

This clonotype came up many times. The chain is built from TRBV12-3 or TRBV12-4 and TRBJ1-5; unclear D gene. Trimming took 7 bases from V and 2 from J, leaving 12 bases between them. This CDR3 region has 14 residues. CDR3 sequence reads: CASNHRWGNQPQHF. In nucleotides, the CDR3 is TGTGCCAGCAACCATAGATGGGGCAATCAGCCCCAGCATTTT.

CDR3 loop: CAISQGGRGTEAFF. CDR3 nucleotide sequence: TGTGCCATCAGCCAGGGAGGGCGCGGCACTGAAGCTTTCTTT. The chain recombines TRBV10-3 with TRBJ1-1; tentatively, D is TRBD1 (5 bases). Trimming left V 6 bases short and J 4 bases short, with 15 bases between. The CDR3 totals 14 residues. Germline V gene data show CDR1 as ENHRY and CDR2 as SYGVKD.

As concerns this clonotype: This sequence may be a read error, since a much larger clone differs from it by one base. The CDR3 does not end in the conserved phenylalanine or tryptophan, so this is likely a read error. V gene TRBV7-2 combines with J gene TRBJ2-5; D may correspond to TRBD1 or TRBD2 (5 bases each). V was cut by 4 bases and J by 7 bases, with 16 bases left in between. The length of the CDR3 is 14 residues. CDR1 and CDR2 from the germline V gene are SGHTA and FQGNSA. The CDR3 sequence is CASSSRRGVGTQYI. The CDR3 region has the DNA TGTGCCAGCAGCTCCAGGCGAGGGGTTGGGACCCAGTACATC.

This clonotype was picked up many times. The rearrangement joins TRBV28 to TRBJ2-7; D possibly corresponds to TRBD2 (6 bases). The CDR3 is 12 amino acids. Trimming took off 7 bases at V and 7 bases at J, with 14 bases between the two ends. Germline CDR1 MDHEN, CDR2 SYDVKM. CDR3 sequence (DNA): TGTGCCAGCACCGTCGGAGGGAGTGAGCAGTACTTC. Amino acid sequence: CASTVGGSEQYF.

The chain links TRBV30 to TRBJ2-5; perhaps TRBD2 as D (6 bases). This CDR3 has 14 amino acids. Germline CDR1 is GTSNPN and CDR2 is SVGIG (reference sequence). The V end lost 4 bases, the J end lost 2 bases, and 14 bases lay between the germline ends. CDR3 sequence reads: CAWMETGVQETQYF. For the CDR3, the DNA is TGTGCCTGGATGGAAACGGGGGTACAAGAGACCCAGTACTTC. Combining the CDR3 with reference TRBV30 and TRBJ2-5 gives the whole variable domain SQTIHQWPATLVQPVGSPLSLECTVEGTSNPNLYWYRQAAGRGLQLLFYSVGIGQISSEVPQNLSASRPQDRQFILSSKKLLLSDSGFYLCAWMETGVQETQYFGPGTRLLVL.

In this sample, this clonotype turned up many times. The CDR3 is CASSQDPASHYEQYF. DNA for the CDR3: TGCGCCAGCAGCCAAGATCCTGCTAGCCACTACGAGCAGTACTTC. The rearrangement joins TRBV4-1 to TRBJ2-7; TRBD2 is a possible D gene (5 bases). The CDR3 is made up of 15 amino acids. V lost 0 bases and J 3 bases, leaving 12 bases between the germline ends. The germline V gene encodes CDR1 MGHRA and CDR2 YSYEKL.